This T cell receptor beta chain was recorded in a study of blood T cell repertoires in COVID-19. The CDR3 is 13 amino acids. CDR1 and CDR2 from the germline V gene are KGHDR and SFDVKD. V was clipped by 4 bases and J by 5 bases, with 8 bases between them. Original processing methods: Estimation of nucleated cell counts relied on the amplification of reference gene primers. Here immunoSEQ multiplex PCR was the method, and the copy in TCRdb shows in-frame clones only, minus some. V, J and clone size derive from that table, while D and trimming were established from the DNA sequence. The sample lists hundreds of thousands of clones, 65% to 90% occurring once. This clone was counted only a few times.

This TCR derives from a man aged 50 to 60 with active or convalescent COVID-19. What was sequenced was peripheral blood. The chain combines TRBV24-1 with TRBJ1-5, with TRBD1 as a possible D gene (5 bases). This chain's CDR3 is CATSDRVDQPQHF. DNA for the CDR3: TGTGCCACCAGTGACAGGGTTGATCAGCCCCAGCATTTT.